Given below is one T cell receptor (beta chain) in context. Its antigen is as yet unknown. Via the markers CD45RO/CCR7/CD25/CD127/CD95/CD27, stem cell-like memory, regulatory, central memory and naive CD4+ cells were sorted. Every bit of the isolated RNA underwent reverse transcription, so sequencing read expressed TCRB transcripts. The table came from immunoSEQ multiplex PCR; TCRdb's copy has only in-frame clones and leaves some out. The table has some 44,000 clones, approximately 56% seen once; the top ten hold 2.1%. This sample was included in a study of beta chain features in type 1 diabetes. Regarding the study as a whole: VDJ junctions in type 1 diabetes patients carried more deletions and fewer insertions.

V shed 6 bases and J 7 bases; nucleotides not matched to a gene: 4. The CDR3 has 14 residues. The germline gives CDR1 SNHLY, CDR2 FYNNEI. Sequencing was done on a sample of Tregs from blood. This receptor was obtained from a young woman in good health. The rearrangement joins TRBV2 to TRBJ2-7; 15 bases fit TRBD2. Written as DNA, the CDR3 is TGTGCCAGCAGCACCGGGACTAGCGGGAGGGAGCAGTACTTC. Amino acid sequence: CASSTGTSGREQYF.